The source of this T cell receptor beta chain is a study of T-cell memory formation after mild COVID-19. Study results and limitations: Pre-infection memory held some responding clones, suggesting pre-existing cross-reactive T cells responded. Among CD4+ contracting clones, most were CM and EM, and CD8+ ones EMRA.

As concerns this clonotype: Its antigen is as yet unknown.

Amplification by 5'RACE using constant-segment primers produced TCR alpha and TCR beta cDNA libraries that carried sample barcodes and UMIs. Each CDR3 protein is one row after TCRdb ran MiXCR on the 5' RACE reads. Among 95,000 to 120,000 distinct CDR3 sequences, 15% to 20% were seen once, and the ten largest hold approximately 5.5%. Germline V gene sequence: CDR1 MNHEY, CDR2 SMNVEV (reference sequence). Trimming removed 3 bases from V and 0 bases from J; junction bases left unmatched: 2. The CDR3 has 14 amino acids. This receptor was obtained from a man aged 18 to 29 who had mild COVID-19 (a few samples of this study predate the infection). Cell type and time point are not known. The source material was PBMCs or a T cell subset sorted from them (not recorded which). The V and J genes are TRBV27 and TRBJ2-7; 7 bases align to TRBD1. The CDR3 sequence is CASSFGQASYEQYF. In nucleotides, the CDR3 is TGTGCCAGCAGTTTCGGACAGGCCTCCTACGAGCAGTACTTC.